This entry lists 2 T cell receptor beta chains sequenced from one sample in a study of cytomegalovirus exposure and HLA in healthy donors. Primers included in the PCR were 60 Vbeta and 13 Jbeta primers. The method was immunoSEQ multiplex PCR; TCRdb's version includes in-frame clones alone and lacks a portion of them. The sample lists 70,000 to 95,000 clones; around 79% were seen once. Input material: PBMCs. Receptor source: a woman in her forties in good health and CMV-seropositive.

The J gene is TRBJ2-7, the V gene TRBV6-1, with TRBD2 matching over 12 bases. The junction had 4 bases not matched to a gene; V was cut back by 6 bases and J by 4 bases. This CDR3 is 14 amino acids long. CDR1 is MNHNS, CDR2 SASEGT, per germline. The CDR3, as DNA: TGTGCCAGCAGGAGGACTAGCGGGACGTACGAGCAGTACTTC. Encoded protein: CASRRTSGTYEQYF.

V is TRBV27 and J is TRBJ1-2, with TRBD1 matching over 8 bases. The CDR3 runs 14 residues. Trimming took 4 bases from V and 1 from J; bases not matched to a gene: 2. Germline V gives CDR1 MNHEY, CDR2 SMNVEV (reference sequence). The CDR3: CASSSGGYNYGYTF. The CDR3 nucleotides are TGTGCCAGCAGTTCAGGGGGCTATAACTATGGCTACACCTTC.